This TCR beta chain was captured in a study of cytomegalovirus exposure and HLA in healthy donors (dated by TCRdb to the late 2010s). About the investigation overall: An earlier analysis of roughly 500 of the donors reported roughly 270 Gb of sequence data and roughly 110 million unique TCR beta sequences from approximately 180 million T cells. An early release covering about 600 HLA-typed donors comprised 250 to 350 gigabases of sequencing data and tens of millions of unique TCR sequences. Among the roughly 410 genotyped donors, around 81% belonged to the genetic ancestry cluster associated with self-reported Caucasian donors. The study was designed to test whether signatures of past pathogen exposure could be identified by cataloging public T cell receptors. Using immunosequencing, the study profiled T cell repertoires from 666 subjects and related those repertoires to cytomegalovirus serostatus. Along with the approximately 600-subject first cohort, a separate validation cohort of some 130 different subjects was used. The study combined high-throughput TCR immunosequencing, statistical association of individual TCRs with disease status, and machine learning to predict cytomegalovirus infection status. A later analysis re-examined previously published TCR beta repertoires from more than 650 donors and added high-resolution HLA genotyping to investigate patterns of TCR occurrence. In the later analysis, no new phenotypic data were used to find candidate immune exposures; instead, reliance was placed on TCR beta sequences and their occurrence across donors. An earlier analysis of some 500 of the donors applied high-throughput TCR beta sequencing to assess whether each TCR beta V gene segment acted as functional or pseudogenic. Donor age, sex, ethnicity and CMV serostatus were compiled alongside the repertoire data. In a later genetic analysis, genome-wide SNP genotypes for about three fifths of the roughly 670 donors were used, and that subset was treated as a discovery cohort. All discovery cohort repertoires had been generated on a single sequencing platform. HLA typing covered class I and class II loci at four-digit resolution. Typing coverage differed by locus: A, B, C, DRB1 and DQB1 were typed in roughly 620-640 donors, DQA1 in 522, DPA1 in some 610, and DPB1 in 400 to 480. Five DR-DQ haplotypes were handled as single units for association and clustering, since linkage in the cohort was strong. On average, roughly 240,000 unique TCR beta nucleotide sequences were sequenced per donor among a few hundred genotyped donors of the cohort, with approximately 18% of those sequences being non-productive.

Trimming removed 3 bases from V and 1 base from J; the gene matches leave 4 bases unexplained. CDR1 is given as MNHNS and CDR2 as SASEGT, both from the germline V gene. Its CDR3 holds 15 amino acids, cysteine through phenylalanine. CDR3 DNA only is kept here, 45 bases in frame from base 1. Regarding this clone: This receptor's antigen is unknown. Per-nucleotide qualities are absent, and no much larger clonotype sits a single base away.

The cohort consisted of fewer than 700 healthy bone marrow donors. Cohort members were all nominally healthy when sampled, although unrecorded immune exposures were likely present. The donor tested CMV seronegative and was one of the 352 seronegative cohort members. Each donor provided a peripheral blood sample, and peripheral blood mononuclear cells were used for TCR beta sequencing. The Qiagen DNeasy Blood Extraction Kit was used to extract genomic DNA from the blood cell samples. Study-wide findings and limitations: A further reported finding was that TCR beta sequences accurately predicted the HLA-A and HLA-B alleles for most subjects in the first cohort. For the cohort, immune exposure information was limited to CMV serostatus. According to a later analysis, most CMV-associated TCR beta chains appeared to be HLA-restricted, and the HLA associations seemed to be driven largely by CMV exposure. Most TCR sequences were seen in very few donors, while some public TCRs were found in many individuals. V-gene and J-gene trimming of TCR beta chains was associated with a missense DCLRE1C variant in a later genetic analysis, and the association was replicated in an independent cohort. In a later analysis, TCR association rates were found to vary across HLA loci, with the most associated TCRs seen for DRB1 alleles and the fewest for HLA-C alleles. Because some donors lacked HLA typing at each locus, the association tests relied only on the typed subset. A few of the identified cytomegalovirus-associated TCR beta chains were confirmed in vitro to be specific for cytomegalovirus antigens. A later genetic analysis reported fewer N-insertions in productive TCRs among donors in an Asian-associated ancestry cluster than the 666-donor mean. At a false discovery rate of 0.05, a later analysis linked around 17,000 TCR beta sequences to specific HLA alleles. Cytomegalovirus status was reported to be diagnosed by the classifier with high specificity and sensitivity in both the original and validation cohorts. When HLA alleles, especially DR and DQ, strongly co-occurred, TCR associations were difficult to assign to individual alleles. In this cohort, only TCR beta chains were sequenced, and detectable features were limited by the absence of alpha or paired-chain data. A group of highly shared sequence variants was considered likely to be a technical artifact of the sequencing pipeline. In a later analysis, HLA-associated TCR beta chains showed more clonal expansion and lower generation probabilities than non-associated chains that were equally common. Linkage disequilibrium might explain the correlated functional status among segregating V segments, but an unknown experimental factor could not be excluded. According to a later analysis, parvovirus B19, influenza, CMV and Epstein-Barr virus appeared linked to several top co-occurrence clusters. Broadly in line with IMGT annotations, most TCR beta V segments showed up in productive rearrangements about 90% or about 30% of the time in an earlier analysis of some 590 of the donors. The authors suggested that the approach could potentially be generalized to other disease states and immunological phenotypes. Because counts were too low, seventeen rarely observed V segments, including chromosome 9 orphons, were left out of the earlier analysis of over 550 of the donors. The study gave a list of about 170 TCR beta chains associated with cytomegalovirus. The 87-base-pair reads could not distinguish some IMGT-functional V segments, including TRBV6-2 and TRBV6-3, so those segments were excluded. Sequencing depth was assumed to be roughly uniform across donors in the presence/absence analyses, though that assumption may not hold.

Library construction relied on the immunoSEQ multiplex PCR assay. The multiplex PCR relied on a mix of 60 forward primers for TCR Vbeta segments and 13 reverse primers for TCR Jbeta segments. The CDR3 region of rearranged TCR beta genes was amplified from genomic DNA by a multiplex PCR assay. The Illumina HiSeq System was used to sequence the amplified TCR beta libraries as 87-base-pair reads. In the source study's methods: Across the 500 to 850 repertoires, a later analysis counted tens of millions of unique TCR beta chains, 9.5 million to 13 million of which were shared by at least two donors. A nearest-neighbor algorithm error-corrected the raw reads and collapsed the reads into unique sequences, merging closely related sequences to remove PCR and sequencing errors. Alignment of CDR3 sequences to IMGT reference sequences was used to assign V, D and J gene segments. Each retained sequence needed at least a six-nucleotide match to both a V gene segment and a J gene segment. Rearrangements were classified as productive when the CDR3 lacked stop codons and remained in frame with V and J, and all other rearrangements were classified as non-productive. Following IMGT convention, CDR3 was defined as the stretch from the second conserved V-encoded cysteine to the conserved J-encoded phenylalanine. In an earlier analysis of around 600 of the donors, sequences lacking an unambiguous match to a single V gene segment were excluded. In an earlier analysis of 450 to 750 of the donors, a V segment was called functional when productive rearrangements were above 56.7%, and segregating when the standard deviation between donors exceeded 5%. To diagnose cytomegalovirus status from the catalog of TCR beta chain sequences, a statistical classification framework was built. In a later analysis, V and J genes were assigned by comparing TCR nucleotide sequences against IMGT/GENE-DB human TR gene sequences. Using the TCRdist pipeline, a later analysis assigned CDR3 sequences along with most-parsimonious VDJ recombination scenarios. In a later analysis, each TCR beta chain was defined by its CDR3 amino acid sequence together with its V-gene family, and reads without a unique V-gene family were excluded. In a later analysis, fewer than 600 highly shared, low-generation-probability nucleotide sequences were removed to address suspected cross-contamination and a sequencing artifact. For each public chain, a later analysis derived a clonal expansion index from normalized ranks of inferred template counts within each repertoire. Generation probabilities in a later analysis came from a VDJ recombination model fitted to out-of-frame rearrangements, and those results were checked against IGoR. A later analysis scored TCR-TCR, TCR-HLA and TCR-CMV co-occurrence with hypergeometric tests, applying a repertoire-size bias correction to TCR pairs. In a later analysis, false discovery rates were estimated by permuting HLA or CMV assignments 20 times. In a later analysis, co-occurring TCRs were grouped using DBSCAN, and TCRdist sequence similarity was added for clustering within HLA-allele-positive subsets. Repertoires with fewer than 30,000 or more than 120,000 public chains, plus five repertoires with anomalous nucleotide sharing, were excluded from co-occurrence clustering. Here the immuneACCESS table is served through TCRdb, limited to in-frame sequences with V and J called. Missing clones are a known gap in these copies; in checked studies unresolved V genes cover under half, and the rest lacks a known reason. V, J and clone size are taken as reported in that table, and D and trimming were inferred from the DNA itself. The sample table records approximately 150,000 clones; roughly four fifths of these occur just once. Around 1.5% of the sample comes from the top ten.

The TCR comes from a man aged 35-49 years in good health and CMV-seronegative. The rearrangement combines TRBV6-1 with TRBJ2-5; 8 of the junction bases match TRBD1. The sequenced sample consisted of PBMCs. The bases read TGTGCCAGCAGTGATCCGGGACAGGTCCAAGAGACCCAGTACTTC. This translates into CASSDPGQVQETQYF.